This TCR beta chain was observed in a study of post-analysis software for immune sequencing data. This CDR3 contains 15 residues. Germline V gives CDR1 DFQATT, CDR2 SNEGSKA (reference sequence). V lost 5 bases and J lost 7, with 18 bases in between. There are a few counts of this clonotype. Its target is not known. Study results and caveats: Included in a set of roughly five TRBV segments more frequent in patients than controls were TRBV5-6, TRBV5-1 and TRBV20-1. Multiple sclerosis patients had significantly lower normalized Chao1 diversity than controls.

Unique molecular identifiers tagged the TCR beta cDNA libraries. TCRdb reanalysed the PCR reads using MiXCR and keeps one entry per CDR3 protein. Of fewer than 850,000 distinct CDR3 sequences listed, about 27% are singletons. This TCR derives from a girl between 10 and 17 years old with multiple sclerosis. The chain carries TRBV20-1 and TRBJ1-6; D unclear. Sequencing was performed on blood. Here the CDR3 DNA reads TGCAGTGCTCCTAGTCTTGTGGGCGGGAATTCACCCCTCCACTTT. Translation gives CSAPSLVGGNSPLHF.